This TCR beta chain was sequenced in a study of technical replicates of blood from several donors. Produced via immunoSEQ multiplex PCR; TCRdb's table is partial and in-frame only. The sample contains around 54,000 clones, 90% to 96% of which appear only once. V dropped 4 bases and J dropped 0 bases, with 15 bases sitting between them. This CDR3 contains 16 residues. CDR1 and CDR2 from the germline V gene are LGHNT and FRNRAP. This sequence was found in a human donor in good health. The chain links TRBV12-5 to TRBJ1-1; TRBD1 is a possible D gene (5 bases). The source material was T cells isolated from PBMCs. CDR3 bases: TGTGCTAGTGGTTCCCTGGTAGGGGTTTTGAACACTGAAGCTTTCTTT. Translation: CASGSLVGVLNTEAFF.